The next 26 T cell receptor beta chains were all read from a single sample in a study of blood T cell repertoires in COVID-19. The method was immunoSEQ multiplex PCR; TCRdb's version includes in-frame clones alone and lacks a portion of them. This table holds approximately 66,000 clones, around nine tenths found once. Input material: peripheral blood. The source is a woman aged 50 to 60 with active or convalescent COVID-19.

The gene calls are TRBV15 and TRBJ2-5; D gene uncertain. There are 16 residues in the CDR3. Trimming removed 2 bases at V and 2 bases at J, with 15 bases between. In germline, CDR1 is LNHNV, CDR2 YYDKDF (reference sequence). CDR3 nucleotides: TGTGCCACCAGCAGACCCCCCCTCGGGTTTCAAGAGACCCAGTACTTC. The encoded protein is CATSRPPLGFQETQYF.

This clone has just one count. This sequence joins TRBV18 and TRBJ2-5; D may be TRBD2 (6 bases). Germline V gives CDR1 KGHSH, CDR2 LQKENI. V was clipped by 0 bases and J by 4 bases, with 18 bases between them. The CDR3 loop spans 17 amino acids. The DNA for the CDR3 is TGTGCCAGCTCACCACCGGGGGGTGCGGGGATGGGAGAGACCCAGTACTTC. Translating gives CASSPPGGAGMGETQYF.

This rearrangement joins TRBV4-2 to TRBJ2-7, with D possibly matching TRBD2 (7 bases). CDR3 length equals 19 residues. V was cut by 1 base and J by 0 bases, with 22 bases left in between. In germline, CDR1 is LGHNA, CDR2 YNFKEQ. CDR3 protein: CASSQAPMGGGPSSYEQYF. The DNA for the CDR3 is TGTGCCAGCAGCCAAGCCCCAATGGGAGGGGGGCCGAGCTCCTACGAGCAGTACTTC.

This clone was seen only once. This chain uses TRBV7-9 with TRBJ2-7; 9 nucleotides line up with TRBD2. The length of the CDR3 is 16 residues. The V gene's germline CDR1 is SEHNR and CDR2 FQNEAQ (reference sequence). V was clipped by 5 bases and J by 0 bases; unmatched bases: 8. The CDR3 sequence is CASSVWTSENSYEQYF. CDR3 in DNA: TGTGCCAGCAGCGTATGGACTAGCGAAAACTCCTACGAGCAGTACTTC.

This chain connects TRBV10-1 to TRBJ2-3, with a weak D call TRBD1 (5 bases). Looked up from germline, CDR1 is WNHNN and CDR2 is SYGVQD (reference sequence). This CDR3 region has 15 residues. Trimming left V 3 bases short and J 3 bases short, with 13 bases between. CDR3 in amino acids: CASSEYRTTTDTQYF. CDR3 bases: TGCGCCAGCAGTGAATATAGGACAACGACAGATACGCAGTATTTT.

This clone was seen a handful of times. This chain joins TRBV5-1 and TRBJ2-1; no reliable D call. The germline gives CDR1 SGHRS, CDR2 YFSETQ. The CDR3 consists of 16 residues. Trimming stripped 0 bases from V and 0 bases from J, with 10 bases between. The CDR3 is CASSLVAGSSYNEQFF. In DNA, the CDR3 is TGCGCCAGCAGCTTGGTAGCCGGTAGCTCCTACAATGAGCAGTTCTTC.

A single count supports this clone. This chain links TRBV5-6 with TRBJ1-3; D is perhaps TRBD1 (5 bases). Germline lookup yields CDR1 SGHDT and CDR2 YYEEEE. The CDR3 is 15 amino acids. Trimming removed 4 bases at V and 0 bases at J, with 11 bases between. The CDR3 spells CASSPGLPSGNTIYF. DNA of the CDR3: TGTGCCAGCAGCCCAGGGCTCCCCTCTGGAAACACCATATATTTT. Full variable domain (outside the CDR3, taken from reference TRBV5-6 and TRBJ1-3): DAGVTQSPTHLIKTRGQQVTLRCSPKSGHDTVSWYQQALGQGPQFIFQYYEEEERQRGNFPDRFSGHQFPNYSSELNVNALLLGDSALYLCASSPGLPSGNTIYFGEGSWLTVV.

This clone appeared a single time. The rearrangement joins TRBV28 to TRBJ2-2, with D perhaps TRBD2 (6 bases). CDR3 length: 14 amino acids. The germline gives CDR1 MDHEN, CDR2 SYDVKM. The V gene lost 8 bases and the J gene lost 6 bases, with 16 bases spanning the gap. CDR3: CASAMGGVAGELFF. DNA of the CDR3: TGTGCCAGCGCTATGGGGGGAGTAGCCGGGGAGCTGTTTTTT.

There are a few counts of this clone. The chain uses TRBV30 and TRBJ2-1; TRBD2 matches 9 bases. Germline-derived CDR1 and CDR2 are GTSNPN and SVGIG (reference sequence). The trim removed 2 bases at V and 6 bases at J, leaving 2 bases unmatched. The CDR3 is made up of 13 amino acids. Written as DNA, the CDR3 is TGTGCCTGGAGTATAGCGGGAGCCAATGAGCAGTTCTTC. It yields the protein CAWSIAGANEQFF.

The chain uses TRBV19 and TRBJ2-7, with TRBD1 as a possible D gene (6 bases). The V end was cut by 5 bases, the J end by 2 bases, with 16 bases between. The CDR3 runs to 15 residues. Per germline, CDR1 LNHDA and CDR2 SQIVND (reference sequence). The chain's CDR3 is CASSLTTGTPYEQYF. CDR3 sequence (DNA): TGTGCCAGTAGTCTCACCACAGGGACACCCTACGAGCAGTACTTC.

The J gene is TRBJ2-5, the V gene TRBV3-1 (or the pseudogene TRBV3-2); 8 bases map to TRBD2. The CDR3 loop spans 17 amino acids. The J segment lost 2 bases and the V segment lost 4 bases, leaving 12 bases of the junction unmatched. Germline lookup yields CDR1 LGHDT and CDR2 YNNKEL (reference sequence). The CDR3 region has the DNA TGTGCCAGCAGCCCCGTCACCGGACTAGCAAGTCAAGAGACCCAGTACTTC. Its translation: CASSPVTGLASQETQYF.

J is TRBJ2-3 and V is TRBV6-5, with TRBD2 identical over 12 bases. The CDR3 runs to 15 residues. CDR1 is MNHEY, CDR2 SVGAGI, per germline. V lost 10 bases, J lost 5 bases, and 10 bases stayed unmatched. Here the CDR3 reads CATGTSGPLRDTQYF. In DNA form, the CDR3 reads TGTGCCACCGGGACTAGCGGGCCGCTTCGAGATACGCAGTATTTT.

This clone was detected once. The chain joins TRBV9 to TRBJ2-2; TRBD1 agrees at 7 bases. The germline V gene encodes CDR1 SGDLS and CDR2 YYNGEE. CDR3 length: 13 amino acids. The V and J ends lost 4 bases and 6 bases, in that order; junction bases with no gene match: 3. CDR3 loop: CASSRQGAGELFF. The CDR3 bases are TGTGCCAGCAGCCGTCAGGGGGCCGGGGAGCTGTTTTTT.

The CDR3 sequence is CASSFHHEQYF. CDR3 coding DNA: TGTGCCAGCAGTTTTCATCACGAGCAGTACTTC. V is TRBV2 and J is TRBJ2-7; D is uncertain. V gave up 5 bases and J gave up 5 bases, with 7 bases separating them. Germline CDR1 and CDR2: SNHLY and FYNNEI. The CDR3 length is 11 residues. Together with reference TRBV2 and TRBJ2-7, the CDR3 gives the full variable domain: EPEVTQTPSHQVTQMGQEVILRCVPISNHLYFYWYRQILGQKVEFLVSFYNNEISEKSEIFDDQFSVERPDGSNFTLKIRSTKLEDSAMYFCASSFHHEQYFGPGTRLTVT.

This chain connects TRBV2 to TRBJ1-1; 8 positions match TRBD1. Germline-derived CDR1 and CDR2 are SNHLY and FYNNEI. CDR3 size: 14 residues. V was clipped by 7 bases and J by 3 bases; unmatched bases: 7. CDR3 nucleotides: TGTGCCAGCATTTCAGGGGGCGCGGACACTGAAGCTTTCTTT. Translation gives CASISGGADTEAFF.

This clone was found once. This chain links TRBV9 with TRBJ1-3; D is undetermined. This CDR3 comprises 16 residues. The ends were cut back, 4 bases at V and 3 bases at J, with 17 bases in the middle. Germline V gene sequence: CDR1 SGDLS, CDR2 YYNGEE. CDR3 loop: CASSPGSSLSGNTIYF. The CDR3 DNA reads as TGTGCCAGCAGCCCCGGGTCGTCGTTAAGTGGAAACACCATATATTTT.

This clone showed up just once. The chain combines TRBV29-1 with TRBJ1-2; D is unclear. The CDR3 covers 13 residues. Looked up from germline, CDR1 is SQVTM and CDR2 is ANQGSEA. Trimming took off 3 bases at V and 3 bases at J, with 11 bases between the two ends. Here the CDR3 DNA reads TGCAGCGTTGATCCCGGGGTAGACTATGGCTACACCTTC. This gives the protein CSVDPGVDYGYTF.

The J gene is TRBJ2-3, the V gene TRBV5-6; TRBD2 agrees at 9 bases. Germline V gene lookup returns CDR1 SGHDT and CDR2 YYEEEE. V dropped 1 base and J dropped 4; count of bases not matched to a gene: 4. The CDR3 sequence is 15 residues long. The CDR3, as DNA: TGTGCCAGCAGCTTGAAGGGACTAGCAGCAGATACGCAGTATTTT. It specifies CASSLKGLAADTQYF.

This clone was counted a few times. V is TRBV20-1 and J is TRBJ2-7; 7 nucleotides agree with TRBD1. The junction had 11 bases not matched to a gene; V was cut back by 3 bases and J by 3 bases. CDR1 is DFQATT, CDR2 SNEGSKA, per germline (reference sequence). The CDR3 runs 15 residues. CDR3 DNA sequence: TGCAGTGCTAGTTCCCCTAGACAGGGTAGCTACGAGCAGTACTTC. Its translation is CSASSPRQGSYEQYF.

The chain's CDR3 is CASIDLQGARNGELFF. The CDR3 nucleotides read TGTGCCAGCATTGACCTACAGGGAGCTAGAAACGGGGAGCTGTTTTTT. The chain has TRBV27 and TRBJ2-2; D possibly corresponds to TRBD1 (6 bases). The germline V and J ends were trimmed by 7 bases and 7 bases, with 22 bases remaining between them. The CDR3 extends over 16 amino acids. Germline CDR1 and CDR2: MNHEY and SMNVEV (reference sequence).

This chain joins TRBV27 and TRBJ1-1, with unresolved D. Deletions cut 9 bases from V and 0 bases from J, with 11 bases between. There are 13 residues in the CDR3. The germline V gene has CDR1 MNHEY and CDR2 SMNVEV (reference sequence). CDR3 loop: CASRGIMNTEAFF. CDR3 sequence (DNA): TGTGCCAGTAGAGGGATCATGAACACTGAAGCTTTCTTT.

The chain has TRBV11-3 and TRBJ2-7; 7 bases are a match to TRBD2. V lost 1 base to trimming and J lost 7 bases; unmatched junction nucleotides: 4. Germline-derived CDR1 and CDR2 are SGHNT and YENEEA. The CDR3 runs to 13 residues. The CDR3 region has the DNA TGTGCCAGCAGCTTAGGGGCCGGGGGGGAGCAGTACTTC. Its protein product is CASSLGAGGEQYF. Full variable domain (missing parts from reference TRBV11-3 and TRBJ2-7): EAGVVQSPRYKIIEKKQPVAFWCNPISGHNTLYWYLQNLGQGPELLIRYENEEAVDDSQLPKDRFSAERLKGVDSTLKIQPAELGDSAVYLCASSLGAGGEQYFGPGTRLTVT.

The chain joins TRBV21-1 to TRBJ2-7; the table's D call TRBD2 went unverified against the DNA. TRBV21-1 is annotated as a pseudogene. The CDR3 extends over 14 amino acids. The CDR3 spells CASNETGFAYEQYF. The DNA of the CDR3 is TGTGCCAGCAACGAGACCGGGTTTGCCTACGAGCAGTACTTC.

This sequence joins TRBV14 and TRBJ2-5; perhaps TRBD2 as D (5 bases). The length of the CDR3 is 15 residues. CDR1 and CDR2 (germline): SGHDN, FVKESK. V dropped 1 base and J dropped 4 bases, with 13 bases sitting between them. Written as DNA, the CDR3 is TGTGCCAGCAGCCAAGGCGGGTTGGGTGGAGAGACCCAGTACTTC. Its protein product is CASSQGGLGGETQYF.

The V and J genes are TRBV27 and TRBJ1-2; 7 bases agree with TRBD1. Germline-derived CDR1 and CDR2 are MNHEY and SMNVEV (reference sequence). V dropped 2 bases and J dropped 5; count of bases not matched to a gene: 8. This CDR3 has 15 amino acids. CDR3: CASSLRGPNLYGYTF. The CDR3 DNA follows: TGTGCCAGCAGTTTAAGGGGGCCCAACCTTTATGGCTACACCTTC.

This clone was observed a single time. This chain links TRBV13 with TRBJ1-4; a possible D gene is TRBD1 (5 bases). V lost 5 bases, J lost 3 bases, and 13 bases lay in between. The CDR3 extends over 15 amino acids. The V gene's germline CDR1 is PRHDT and CDR2 FYEKMQ (reference sequence). CDR3 bases: TGTGCCAGCAGCCAAGACCGGGGGGCTAATGAAAAACTGTTTTTT. Its protein product is CASSQDRGANEKLFF.